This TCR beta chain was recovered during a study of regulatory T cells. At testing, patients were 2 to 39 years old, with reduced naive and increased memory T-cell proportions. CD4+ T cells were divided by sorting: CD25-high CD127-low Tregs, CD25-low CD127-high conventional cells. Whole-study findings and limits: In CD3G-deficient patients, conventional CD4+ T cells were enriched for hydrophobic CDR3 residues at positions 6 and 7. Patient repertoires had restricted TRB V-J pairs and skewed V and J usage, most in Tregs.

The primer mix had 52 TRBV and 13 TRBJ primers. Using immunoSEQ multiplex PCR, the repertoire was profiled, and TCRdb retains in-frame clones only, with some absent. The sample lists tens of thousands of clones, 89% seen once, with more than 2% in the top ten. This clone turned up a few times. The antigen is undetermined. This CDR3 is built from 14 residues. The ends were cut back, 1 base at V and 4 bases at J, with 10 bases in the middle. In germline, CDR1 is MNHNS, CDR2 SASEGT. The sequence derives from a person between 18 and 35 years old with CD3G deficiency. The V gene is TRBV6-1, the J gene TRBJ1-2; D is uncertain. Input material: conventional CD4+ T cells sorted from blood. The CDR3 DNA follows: TGTGCCAGCAGTGAAGGGTGGCGGATCTATGGCTACACCTTC. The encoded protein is CASSEGWRIYGYTF.